Listed below are T cell receptor beta chains from one sample, sequenced in a study of shared clonotypes between healthy human individuals. Sequenced by immunoSEQ multiplex PCR; TCRdb stores in-frame clones only, minus some. The sample consists of under 600,000 clones, approximately 97% of them appearing once. Sequencing used naive CD4+ T cells sorted from blood. The receptors were sampled from a woman in her twenties or thirties in good health. CDR3s include the opening cysteine and the closing phenylalanine or tryptophan. A D gene is named only where the DNA matches it firmly. Expanded clones are given a class, and other clones once, few, many or no size at all.

D gene,clone size,J gene,V gene,CDR3 protein,CDR3 DNA
TRBD2,.,TRBJ2-1,TRBV2,CASRGTSGSNEQFF,TGTGCCAGCAGGGGGACTAGCGGGAGTAATGAGCAGTTCTTC
.,.,TRBJ2-2,TRBV11-2,CASSLPWRGTGELFF,TGTGCCAGCAGCCTCCCCTGGAGGGGCACCGGGGAGCTGTTTTTT
TRBD2,once,TRBJ2-3,TRBV5-4,CASSSGLAPLTDTQYF,TGTGCCAGCAGCTCAGGACTAGCGCCTTTAACAGATACGCAGTATTTT
TRBD1,.,TRBJ2-7,TRBV7-9,CASSLPGQGVLEQYF,TGTGCCAGCAGCTTACCGGGACAGGGGGTTCTCGAGCAGTACTTC
TRBD2,once,TRBJ2-1,TRBV5-4,CASSVGREPYNEQFF,TGTGCCAGCTCCGTGGGGCGGGAGCCTTACAATGAGCAGTTCTTC
.,.,TRBJ2-2,TRBV6-5,CASSYSVPNTGELFF,TGTGCCAGCAGTTACTCTGTCCCGAACACCGGGGAGCTGTTTTTT
TRBD1,.,TRBJ2-5,TRBV29-1,CSAHRGYQETQYF,TGCAGCGCCCACAGGGGCTACCAAGAGACCCAGTACTTC
TRBD1,.,TRBJ2-6,TRBV11-3,CASSQQGASSGANVLTF,TGTGCCAGCAGCCAACAGGGGGCTAGCTCTGGGGCCAACGTCCTGACTTTC
.,.,TRBJ2-1,TRBV11-2,CASSLRLVDEQFF,TGTGCCAGCAGCCTCCGACTAGTAGATGAGCAGTTCTTC
TRBD2,.,TRBJ2-1,TRBV7-6,CASSFSGGSLHNEQFF,TGTGCCAGCAGCTTTTCTGGCGGGAGTTTACACAATGAGCAGTTCTTC
.,.,TRBJ1-4,TRBV28,CASSLYSNEKLFF,TGTGCCAGCAGTTTATACAGTAATGAAAAACTGTTTTTT
.,.,TRBJ2-7,TRBV7-9,CASSLTSGGTEQYF,TGTGCCAGCAGCTTAACTTCAGGAGGGACCGAGCAGTACTTC
.,.,TRBJ1-1,TRBV10-2,CASSEQGTNTEAFF,TGCGCCAGCAGTGAACAGGGAACTAACACTGAAGCTTTCTTT
.,.,TRBJ2-5,TRBV7-9,CASSPKNNQETQYF,TGTGCCAGCAGCCCCAAGAATAACCAAGAGACCCAGTACTTC
.,.,TRBJ1-4,TRBV7-9,CASSLARHSGGEKLFF,TGTGCCAGCAGCTTAGCTCGACACTCCGGGGGTGAAAAACTGTTTTTT
.,.,TRBJ2-4,TRBV6-5,CASRKGGGKNIQYF,TGTGCCAGCAGAAAAGGGGGGGGCAAAAACATTCAGTACTTC
.,.,TRBJ1-1,TRBV10-1,CASTSSMNTEAFF,TGCGCCAGCACGAGCTCCATGAACACTGAAGCTTTCTTT
.,.,TRBJ1-4,TRBV5-1,CASSLAGATNEKLFF,TGCGCCAGCAGCTTGGCAGGTGCAACTAATGAAAAACTGTTTTTT
TRBD1,.,TRBJ1-5,TRBV5-1,CASSLTGDNQPQHF,TGCGCCAGCAGCTTGACAGGGGACAATCAGCCCCAGCATTTT
.,.,TRBJ1-2,TRBV18,CASSLSGNYGYTF,TGTGCCAGCTCCCTCTCCGGTAACTATGGCTACACCTTC
.,.,TRBJ2-7,TRBV25-1,CASSELRSTAEQYF,TGTGCCAGCAGTGAATTGAGGTCCACCGCCGAGCAGTACTTC
TRBD2,.,TRBJ2-1,TRBV6-1,CASSGMLTSGSSNEQFF,TGTGCCAGCAGTGGGATGTTGACTAGCGGGAGTTCAAATGAGCAGTTCTTC
.,.,TRBJ2-1,TRBV28,CASRSGDEQFF,TGTGCCAGCAGATCAGGGGACGAGCAGTTCTTC
TRBD2,.,TRBJ2-3,TRBV5-4,CASSLETSGRIGTDTQYF,TGTGCCAGCAGCTTGGAAACTAGCGGGAGGATTGGCACAGATACGCAGTATTTT
.,once,TRBJ1-1,TRBV7-2,CASSFQRDTEAFF,TGTGCCAGCAGCTTTCAAAGGGACACTGAAGCTTTCTTT
TRBD1,.,TRBJ1-1,TRBV6-1,CASSEGDRAVAFF,TGTGCCAGCAGTGAAGGGGACAGGGCGGTAGCTTTCTTT
.,.,TRBJ2-3,TRBV7-2,CASSLGPEQYF,TGTGCCAGCAGCCTGGGACCGGAGCAGTATTTT
.,.,TRBJ1-4,TRBV18,CASSHDRSGETNEKLFF,TGTGCCAGCTCACATGACAGGTCCGGCGAAACTAATGAAAAACTGTTTTTT
TRBD1,once,TRBJ1-1,TRBV19,CASSENRGSAAFF,TGTGCCAGTAGTGAAAACAGGGGATCGGCGGCTTTCTTT
TRBD2,.,TRBJ2-7,TRBV30,CAWSRPFGTSGRADYEQYF,TGTGCCTGGAGCAGGCCTTTCGGGACTAGCGGGAGGGCCGACTACGAGCAGTACTTC
.,.,TRBJ2-2,TRBV21-1,CASSKREAGAGELFF,TGTGCCAGCAGCAAACGGGAGGCCGGGGCCGGGGAGCTGTTTTTT